This T cell receptor (beta chain) emerged from a study of patients and donors after allogeneic stem cell transplantation. This clonotype showed up just a few times. MiXCR was run by TCRdb on the RT-PCR reads, yielding one entry per CDR3 protein. The sample includes around 160,000 distinct CDR3 sequences, about 29% of them seen just once. The CDR3 sequence is 13 residues long. V dropped 7 bases and J dropped 2 bases, with 12 bases sitting between them. Sequencing used blood, either unsorted or a sorted T cell fraction (not recorded which). The chain joins TRBV12-3 or TRBV12-4 to TRBJ2-7, with D perhaps given as TRBD1 or TRBD2 (5 bases each). The TCR was taken from a human donor who was either an allogeneic HSCT recipient or a stem cell or donor lymphocyte infusion donor (not recorded which). It is not recorded whose cells these are; they may come from a transplant donor. The CDR3 region has the DNA TGTGCCAGCACTCTGGGACCGACCTACGAGCAGTACTTC. This translates into CASTLGPTYEQYF.